The 8 T cell receptor beta chains below were found in one sample sequenced in a study of monozygotic twins with inflammatory bowel disease. After re-calling the 5' RACE reads, TCRdb lists one entry per CDR3 protein, DNA absent. The sample has some 170,000 distinct CDR3 sequences. The specimen sequenced was blood. The receptors derive from a human donor with ulcerative colitis or Crohn's disease, or a healthy co-twin of an affected twin (not recorded which).

The rearrangement links TRBV27 to TRBJ2-7; the TCRdb D gene call, TRBD2, has no DNA to confirm it. Germline V gives CDR1 MNHEY, CDR2 SMNVEV (reference sequence). The CDR3 is 14 amino acids. CDR3 amino acids: CASSSSGGAGEQYF.

The genes are TRBV6-5 and TRBJ2-7; TCRdb calls TRBD1, which cannot be checked without DNA. The germline V gene has CDR1 MNHEY and CDR2 SVGAGI. The CDR3 covers 14 residues. The CDR3 protein is CASRLTSGTYEQYF.

Here the CDR3 reads CASSLAVRTSPRSYEQYF. This chain connects TRBV5-5 to TRBJ2-7; as DNA is missing, the TRBD1 call by TCRdb cannot be tested. This CDR3 region has 18 residues. Germline V gene sequence: CDR1 SGHKS, CDR2 YYEKEE (reference sequence).

This chain connects TRBV7-3 to TRBJ2-6; TCRdb gives TRBD1 as the D gene, but with no DNA this cannot be confirmed. The CDR3 loop spans 16 amino acids. In germline, CDR1 is SGHTA, CDR2 FQGTGA. CDR3 sequence: CASSLSAGSGANVLTF. Combining the CDR3 with reference TRBV7-3 and TRBJ2-6 gives the whole variable domain GAGVSQTPSNKVTEKGKYVELRCDPISGHTALYWYRQSLGQGPEFLIYFQGTGAADDSGLPNDRFFAVRPEGSVSTLKIQRTERGDSAVYLCASSLSAGSGANVLTFGAGSRLTVL.

The V and J genes are TRBV20-1 and TRBJ1-5; TCRdb's D call, TRBD1, is unchecked because there is no DNA. The germline gives CDR1 DFQATT, CDR2 SNEGSKA (reference sequence). The CDR3 covers 19 residues. This CDR3 reads CSASGAPGQGTSSNQPQHF.

V gene TRBV7-2 combines with J gene TRBJ2-7; the TRBD1 assignment by TCRdb is unverifiable without DNA. CDR1 and CDR2 from the germline V gene are SGHTA and FQGNSA. The CDR3 is made up of 16 amino acids. The CDR3 here is CASSLIGARGAYEQYF.

The chain couples TRBV7-9 to TRBJ2-1; the TCRdb call, TRBD1, lacks DNA for checking. The V gene's germline CDR1 is SEHNR and CDR2 FQNEAQ (reference sequence). The CDR3 extends over 15 amino acids. CDR3: CASSSIGTGYNEQFF.

The chain links TRBV12-3 or TRBV12-4 to TRBJ1-4; lacking DNA, the TRBD1 call made by TCRdb goes unchecked. This CDR3 has 15 amino acids. CDR3: CASSFTRGYNEKLFF.